The 10 T cell receptor beta chains listed next were all sequenced from one sample in a study of cytomegalovirus exposure and HLA in healthy donors. The study ran its PCR with 60 Vbeta and 13 Jbeta primers. Profiling relied on immunoSEQ multiplex PCR, and the TCRdb table lists in-frame clones only, not all of them. The sample consists of roughly 180,000 clones, about four fifths of them appearing once. The sequencing sample was made of PBMCs. Receptors originate from a girl aged 10 to 17 in good health and CMV-seropositive.

The gene calls are TRBV19 and TRBJ2-7, with D possibly being TRBD1 (5 bases). The V end lost 5 bases, the J end lost 4 bases, and 15 bases lay between the germline ends. In germline, CDR1 is LNHDA, CDR2 SQIVND (reference sequence). The length of the CDR3 is 14 residues. CDR3 nucleotide sequence: TGTGCCAGTAGTGGGGCAGACCATCCTTACGAGCAGTACTTC. Amino acid sequence: CASSGADHPYEQYF.

The genes are TRBV5-8 and TRBJ1-2; D is undetermined. This CDR3 spans 15 amino acids. V lost 3 bases and J lost 9, with 21 bases in between. The germline CDR1 and CDR2 sequences are SGHTS and YDEGEE. The CDR3 region is CASSSISGGLGRYTF. The CDR3 DNA reads TGTGCCAGCAGCTCAATCTCGGGAGGTTTAGGGCGCTACACCTTC.

The rearrangement uses TRBV7-2 and TRBJ2-7; 14 positions match TRBD2. The CDR3 runs 15 residues. With 5 bases clipped from V and 2 bases from J, the junction kept 2 bases outside the gene matches. The germline gives CDR1 SGHTA, CDR2 FQGNSA. As DNA, the CDR3 is TGTGCCAGCAGCCCGACTAGCGGGGGGGCCTACGAGCAGTACTTC. Its translation: CASSPTSGGAYEQYF.

The rearrangement uses TRBV18 and TRBJ2-7; the D gene is possibly TRBD1 (5 bases). The CDR3 is made up of 15 amino acids. V lost 3 bases to trimming and J lost 1 base, with 13 bases between them. Germline CDR1 is KGHSH and CDR2 is LQKENI. Written as DNA, the CDR3 is TGTGCCAGCTCACCTACAGGCCCCGGGTCCTACGAGCAGTACTTC. This codes for CASSPTGPGSYEQYF.

CDR3 residues: CASSPTSGTLNKNIQYF. CDR3 nucleotide sequence: TGTGCCAGCAGCCCTACCTCCGGGACACTGAACAAAAACATTCAGTACTTC. The chain carries TRBV7-9 and TRBJ2-4; D perhaps matches TRBD1 (6 bases). Germline CDR1 SEHNR, CDR2 FQNEAQ (reference sequence). The CDR3 is made up of 17 amino acids. Trimming took 5 bases from V and 3 from J, leaving 20 bases between them.

The chain is built from TRBV7-3 and TRBJ1-1; 8 bases fit TRBD1. CDR1 SGHTA and CDR2 FQGTGA come from the germline V gene. The CDR3 is made up of 14 amino acids. Germline trimming cut 4 bases from V and 4 bases from J; bases unmatched to any gene: 5. DNA of the CDR3: TGTGCCAGCAGCTCACAGGGGGGCTTCACTGAAGCTTTCTTT. Translating it yields CASSSQGGFTEAFF.

The chain carries TRBV19 and TRBJ2-3; 12 nucleotides agree with TRBD2. The CDR3 runs 16 residues. V shed 3 bases and J 0 bases; nucleotides not matched to a gene: 1. Germline V gene data show CDR1 as LNHDA and CDR2 as SQIVND (reference sequence). CDR3 protein: CASSMGLAGSTDTQYF. DNA of the CDR3: TGTGCCAGTAGTATGGGACTAGCGGGTAGCACAGATACGCAGTATTTT.

V usage is TRBV7-8 and J usage is TRBJ2-5, with 10 nucleotides matching TRBD1. The trim removed 1 base at V and 4 bases at J, leaving 3 bases unmatched. This CDR3 contains 15 residues. Looked up from germline, CDR1 is SGHVS and CDR2 is FQNEAQ. CDR3 bases: TGTGCCAGCAGCTTAGAAGGACAGGGGGGAGAGACCCAGTACTTC. Translated: CASSLEGQGGETQYF.

V is TRBV27 and J is TRBJ2-7, with TRBD2 as a possible D gene (7 bases). Trimming left V 2 bases short and J 6 bases short, with 14 bases between. The CDR3 covers 14 residues. Germline CDR1 and CDR2: MNHEY and SMNVEV (reference sequence). This chain's CDR3 is CASSLIGGGSEQYF. CDR3 coding DNA: TGTGCCAGCAGTTTAATTGGCGGGGGCTCCGAGCAGTACTTC.

The chain links TRBV27 to TRBJ2-7; 9 bases agree with TRBD1. Per the germline V gene, CDR1 is MNHEY and CDR2 is SMNVEV (reference sequence). CDR3 size: 13 residues. The V gene end was trimmed by 6 bases and the J gene end by 5 bases; junction bases not matched to a gene: 5. In DNA form, the CDR3 reads TGTGCCAGCAGCCTGGACAGGGGCAACGAGCAGTACTTC. Translated: CASSLDRGNEQYF.